This T cell receptor beta chain was sequenced for a study of T-cell reconstitution after alpha-beta-depleted transplantation in children. General observations from the study: Approximately two months post-transplant, alpha-beta T cells reportedly originated from several hundred expanded graft clones. It was newly produced T cells that mostly accounted for T-cell counts and diversity one year after transplant. It was surviving recipient T cells and thymic progenitors that gave some patients high TCRbeta diversity at day 60.

During its preparation, the TCRbeta library received unique molecular identifiers. TCRdb fed the PCR reads into MiXCR, producing one record per CDR3 protein. This sample has 200,000 or so distinct CDR3 sequences, with roughly 6.6% found just once. This CDR3 has 14 residues. V gave up 1 base and J gave up 0 bases; unmatched junction bases: 2. From germline, CDR1 is DFQATT and CDR2 SNEGSKA (reference sequence). This clonotype was picked up a small number of times. Its antigen remains unidentified. This specimen consisted of PBMCs, obtained before TCRalphabeta/CD19-depleted stem cell transplant. This TCR was recovered from a boy younger than 10 with acute lymphoblastic leukemia, due to receive a stem cell transplant. V and J are TRBV20-1 and TRBJ2-7; TRBD2 aligns across 8 bases. In DNA, the CDR3 is TGCAGTGCTAGAGCAACTAGCGGCTCCTACGAGCAGTACTTC. It specifies CSARATSGSYEQYF.